The entry below gives a single T cell receptor beta chain sequence along with its context. Its antigen is still unknown. The record originates from a study of shared clonotypes between healthy human individuals. Study findings and constraints: Clonotype sharing across donors was expected to vary with sequencing depth.

The V gene lost 4 bases and the J gene lost 0 bases, with 15 bases spanning the gap. Germline assignment: CDR1 SQVTM and CDR2 ANQGSEA. The CDR3 covers 15 residues. Some clones are missing from TCRdb's copy, which holds only in-frame ones; the method was immunoSEQ multiplex PCR. This table has 1.4 million to 1.5 million clones, approximately 96% appearing once. This clonotype was sampled from a man aged 25-40 years in good health. The chain combines TRBV29-1 with TRBJ1-2; TRBD1 might be the D (5 bases). Sequenced: naive CD4+ T cells sorted from blood. Subset noted: CD45RA+ positively selected. CDR3 sequence: CSVGTGATTNYGYTF. The CDR3 DNA is TGCAGCGTTGGAACAGGCGCTACGACTAACTATGGCTACACCTTC.